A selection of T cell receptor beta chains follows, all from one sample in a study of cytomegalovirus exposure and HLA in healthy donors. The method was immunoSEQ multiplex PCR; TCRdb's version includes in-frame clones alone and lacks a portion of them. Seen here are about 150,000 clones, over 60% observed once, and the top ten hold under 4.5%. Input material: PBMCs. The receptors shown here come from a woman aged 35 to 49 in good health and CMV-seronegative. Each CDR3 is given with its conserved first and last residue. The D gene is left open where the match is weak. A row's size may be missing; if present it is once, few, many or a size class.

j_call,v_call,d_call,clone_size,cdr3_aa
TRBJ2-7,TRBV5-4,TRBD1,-,CASSQKDRGSSYEQYF
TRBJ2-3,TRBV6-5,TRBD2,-,CASRLGLAGFDTQYF
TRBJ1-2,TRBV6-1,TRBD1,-,CASTLDRGYGYTF
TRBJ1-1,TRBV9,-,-,CASGDPPGVETEAFF
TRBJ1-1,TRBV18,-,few,CASSRGPGGTEAFF
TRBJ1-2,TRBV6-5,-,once,CASSFPGRDYTF
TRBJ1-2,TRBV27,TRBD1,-,CASSGIGTAAYYGYTF
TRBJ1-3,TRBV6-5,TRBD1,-,CASRGTVLGNTIYF
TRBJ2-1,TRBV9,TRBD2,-,CASSVVGGGYNEQFF
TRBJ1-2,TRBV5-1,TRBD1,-,CASSQDRVGGYTF
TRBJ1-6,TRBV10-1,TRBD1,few,CASAKLRDSESPLHF
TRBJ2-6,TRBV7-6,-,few,CASSSHSPGANVLTF
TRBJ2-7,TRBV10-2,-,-,CASSVWDSGFSYEQYF
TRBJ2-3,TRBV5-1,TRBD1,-,CASSLGDRVTDTQYF
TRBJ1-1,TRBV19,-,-,CASSPQRDTEAFF
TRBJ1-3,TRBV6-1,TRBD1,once,CASTSGTARNTIYF